These 6 T cell receptor beta chains were sequenced from one sample in a study of somatic mutations in cytotoxic T cells in rheumatoid arthritis (dated by TCRdb to 2016 to 2017). Receptor libraries were prepared by the immunoSEQ multiplex PCR assay. TCRdb took over this immuneACCESS table, retaining in-frame rearrangements with V and J assigned. Such tables are incomplete; in checked studies, under half of the missing clones stem from an unresolved V gene, and the remainder is unexplained. The sample yields 20,000 or so clones; around 85% were counted once. The biggest ten clones account for 5.5% to 8% of the sample. Input material: CD8+ T cells sorted from blood. These receptors were collected from a woman aged 40-49 years with rheumatoid arthritis.

The CDR3 DNA reads as TGCGCCAGCAGACCCTCCGGAGTCAACACTGAAGCTTTCTTT. Protein sequence: CASRPSGVNTEAFF. The rearrangement joins TRBV5-1 to TRBJ1-1, with D uncertain. Trimming removed 5 bases at V and 2 bases at J, with 13 bases between. This CDR3 comprises 14 residues. Looked up from germline, CDR1 is SGHRS and CDR2 is YFSETQ.

This sequence joins TRBV11-2 and TRBJ2-5; tentatively, D is TRBD2 (6 bases). The CDR3 has 13 residues. Germline-derived CDR1 and CDR2 are SGHAT and FQNNGV. Trimming shortened V by 1 base and J by 5 bases, and 8 bases separated the two germline ends. The CDR3 DNA reads TGTGCCAGCAGCTTAGGGGGGGAGGAGACCCAGTACTTC. Residues: CASSLGGEETQYF.

The chain is built from TRBV19 and TRBJ2-2; D uncertain. The CDR3 extends over 16 amino acids. V lost 6 bases and J lost 5, with 19 bases in between. Germline CDR1 and CDR2: LNHDA and SQIVND (reference sequence). This chain's CDR3 is CASRSSSSPLTGELFF. In DNA, the CDR3 is TGTGCCAGTAGATCGTCAAGTAGCCCGTTGACCGGGGAGCTGTTTTTT.

The chain is built from TRBV19 and TRBJ2-7, with 7 nucleotides matching TRBD2. The CDR3 has 15 amino acids. Trimming cost V 5 bases and J 5 bases; bases outside gene matches: 12. Germline V CDR1 and CDR2: LNHDA, SQIVND (reference sequence). CDR3 region: CASSPYSGEGNEQYF. The DNA of the CDR3 is TGTGCCAGTAGTCCTTATTCGGGGGAGGGGAACGAGCAGTACTTC.

This chain links TRBV28 with TRBJ2-2, with D possibly matching TRBD2 (5 bases). Germline assignment: CDR1 MDHEN and CDR2 SYDVKM. Trimming took 5 bases from V and 5 from J, leaving 15 bases between them. There are 15 residues in the CDR3. In nucleotides, the CDR3 is TGTGCCAGCAGTGGGATCGGGGATAGGACCGGGGAGCTGTTTTTT. Amino acid sequence: CASSGIGDRTGELFF.

The rearrangement links TRBV14 to TRBJ1-2, with no clear D. V was pared by 3 bases and J by 0 bases, with 5 bases between. This CDR3 region has 13 residues. CDR1 is SGHDN, CDR2 FVKESK, per germline. The CDR3 DNA follows: TGTGCCAGCAGCCAGACAACTAACTATGGCTACACCTTC. This gives the protein CASSQTTNYGYTF.